Detailed here is one T cell receptor (beta chain). Its antigen is undetermined. This sample is drawn from a study of CD8 T cells in ankylosing spondylitis. Broader study findings: Disease-linked clones, CD8+, were relatively rare in peripheral blood. The clones that were linked to disease were reported to be significantly enriched in matched synovial fluid samples from ankylosing spondylitis patients.

TCR beta libraries were made by quantitative 5'-RACE with molecular barcodes. TCRdb reanalysed the 5' RACE reads using MiXCR and keeps one entry per CDR3 protein. Here the sample spans about 170,000 distinct CDR3 sequences, roughly 18% being singletons. Germline CDR1 SGHTA, CDR2 FQGNSA. This CDR3 is built from 12 residues. The V and J ends lost 6 bases and 9 bases respectively, with 14 bases between them. The chain recombines TRBV7-2 with TRBJ1-2; D perhaps matches TRBD1 (6 bases). This clonotype originated in a male donor with ankylosing spondylitis or in good health (not recorded which). The specimen sequenced was blood, either unsorted or a sorted T cell fraction (not recorded which). In DNA form, the CDR3 reads TGTGCCAGCAGTCCTACAGGGACTCGCTACACCTTC. This encodes CASSPTGTRYTF.